The T cell receptor beta chain described here comes from a study of TIL therapy for anti-PD-1-resistant metastatic lung cancer (dated by TCRdb to the early 2020s). About the full investigation: Tumors were collected before any PD-1/PD-L1 blockade, after which patients were given nivolumab, and patients who progressed were given lymphodepletion, an infusion of expanded TIL and IL-2. Across the cohort, whole-exome sequencing showed a median non-synonymous tumor mutation burden of roughly 1.5 mutations per megabase. Most of the cohort had lung adenocarcinoma, four tumors were EGFR-mutant and two were ALK-rearranged, and half of the patients were current or former smokers. Among the enrolled patients, the median age was around 54 years (range about 38-85), and the median tumor PD-L1 proportion score was roughly 6%. Clonotypes were tracked across tumor, expanded TIL product and serial blood samples by T cell receptor beta sequencing of tumor and peripheral blood.

This clone has just a few counts. Its antigen remains unidentified. Base qualities are missing; no much larger clone stands one base away. Trimming costs V 1 base and J 1 base, and their ends lie 7 bases apart. The CDR3 holds 14 amino acids from the cysteine to the phenylalanine. This entry keeps only the CDR3 DNA: 42 bases, framed from base 1. CDR1 and CDR2 are read off the germline V gene (reference sequence) as SEHNR and FQNEAQ. Overall study results and their limits: The baseline peripheral repertoire was partially replaced by infused TIL clonotypes, which then decayed over months, and no apparent association between persistence and response was found. The study protocol defined all tumor marker inferences as exploratory. Because the cohort was highly selected, with more treatment-naive, never-smoker and oncogene-addicted patients than is typical, generalizability is limited.

This sample's time point label indicates: pre-treatment sample, taken before nivolumab and TIL therapy. Adults with stage 4 NSCLC were enrolled in a dual-center phase I trial from 2017 to early 2020. Samples were obtained from a single-arm, open-label phase I trial in which tumor-infiltrating lymphocyte therapy with nivolumab was evaluated in advanced non-small cell lung cancer. Blood mononuclear cells were isolated from EDTA tubes by Ficoll gradient and were snap-frozen as pellets, and DNA was extracted with a Qiagen mini-prep kit. TCR beta CDR3 regions were amplified from genomic DNA with the immunoSEQ v3 hsTCRB kit using bias-controlled multiplex PCR. TCR libraries were sequenced on an Illumina NextSeq 500 to approximately 2 million read pairs for survey level or roughly 5-6.5 million for deep level. The authors' analysis ran thus. Clonality was reported by immunoSEQ Analyzer software, which also assigned V, D and J genes and filtered out non-productive sequences. Repertoires were compared by productive Simpson clonality and by the Morisita overlap index of productive TRB rearrangements between infused TIL and blood. For each clone in blood, the absolute clonotype count was estimated by multiplying the lymphocyte count by the CD3+ fraction and by the clone's productive frequency. In TCRdb, the immuneACCESS table is reduced to in-frame sequences with V and J assigned. These tables do not hold every clone; where another copy was compared, an unresolved V gene accounts for under half, and the others remain unexplained. V, J and clone size are taken as reported in that table, and D and trimming were inferred from the DNA itself. The sample table holds tens of thousands of clones, of which around 80% were seen once. 4.5% to 5.5% of the sample lies in the top ten.

Here the sequenced sample was blood, taken at baseline. This receptor chain uses TRBV7-9 and TRBJ1-1; the D gene cannot be named for sure. This receptor was obtained from a woman aged 30 to 85 with non-small cell lung cancer. CDR3 region: CASSLVYGNTEAFF. DNA sequence: TGTGCCAGCAGCTTAGTCTACGGGAACACTGAAGCTTTCTTT.